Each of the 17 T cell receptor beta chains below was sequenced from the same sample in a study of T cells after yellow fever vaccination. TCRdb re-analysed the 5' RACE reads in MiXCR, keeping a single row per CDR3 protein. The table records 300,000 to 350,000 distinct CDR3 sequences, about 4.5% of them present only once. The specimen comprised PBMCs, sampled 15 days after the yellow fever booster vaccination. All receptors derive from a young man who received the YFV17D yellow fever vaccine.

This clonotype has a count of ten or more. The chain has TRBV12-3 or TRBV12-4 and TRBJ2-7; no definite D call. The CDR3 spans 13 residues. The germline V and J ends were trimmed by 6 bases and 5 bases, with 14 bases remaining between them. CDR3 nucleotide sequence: TGTGCCAGCAGCCTGGGAATGATGAACGAGCAGTACTTC. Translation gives CASSLGMMNEQYF.

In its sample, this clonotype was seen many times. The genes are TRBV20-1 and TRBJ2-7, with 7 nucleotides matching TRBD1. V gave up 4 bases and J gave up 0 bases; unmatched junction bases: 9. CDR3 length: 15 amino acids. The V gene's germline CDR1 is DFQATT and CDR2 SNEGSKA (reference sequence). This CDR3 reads CSATYPGQASYEQYF. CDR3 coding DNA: TGCAGTGCTACTTACCCTGGACAGGCCTCCTACGAGCAGTACTTC.

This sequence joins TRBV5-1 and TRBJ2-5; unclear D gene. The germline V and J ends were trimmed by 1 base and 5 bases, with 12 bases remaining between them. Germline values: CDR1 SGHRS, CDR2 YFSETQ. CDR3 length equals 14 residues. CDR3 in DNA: TGCGCCAGCAGCTTGCCCGGCGTCGAGGAGACCCAGTACTTC. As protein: CASSLPGVEETQYF.

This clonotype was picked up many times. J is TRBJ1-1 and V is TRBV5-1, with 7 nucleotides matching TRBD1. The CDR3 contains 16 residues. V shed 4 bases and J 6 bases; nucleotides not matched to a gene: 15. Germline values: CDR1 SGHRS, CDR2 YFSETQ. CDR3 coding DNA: TGCGCCAGCAGCCGAGATTCCGGGACAGTACGCGCTGAAGCTTTCTTT. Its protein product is CASSRDSGTVRAEAFF.

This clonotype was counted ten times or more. Here the CDR3 reads CASSYLSGEPQHF. CDR3 DNA: TGTGCCAGCAGTTACCTCTCCGGAGAGCCCCAGCATTTT. J is TRBJ1-5 and V is TRBV28; unclear D gene. Germline V gene data show CDR1 as MDHEN and CDR2 as SYDVKM. V lost 4 bases and J 8 bases, leaving 12 bases between the germline ends. This CDR3 region has 13 residues. Full variable domain (outside the CDR3, taken from reference TRBV28 and TRBJ1-5): DVKVTQSSRYLVKRTGEKVFLECVQDMDHENMFWYRQDPGLGLRLIYFSYDVKMKEKGDIPEGYSVSREKKERFSLILESASTNQTSMYLCASSYLSGEPQHFGDGTRLSIL.

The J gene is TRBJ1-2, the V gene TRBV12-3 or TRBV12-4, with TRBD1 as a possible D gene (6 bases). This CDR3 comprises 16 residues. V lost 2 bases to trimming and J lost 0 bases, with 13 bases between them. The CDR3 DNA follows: TGTGCCAGCAGTTTAAGTCGGGACACTACTAACTATGGCTACACCTTC. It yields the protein CASSLSRDTTNYGYTF.

CDR3 sequence (DNA): TGTGCAAGTCGCTTAGCGTCCGGGCCGGAGTGGCAGTTCTTC. As protein: CASRLASGPEWQFF. The J gene is TRBJ2-1, the V gene TRBV12-2; the D call in the table, TRBD1, was not verified against the DNA. TRBV12-2 constitutes a pseudogene. The CDR3 runs to 14 residues.

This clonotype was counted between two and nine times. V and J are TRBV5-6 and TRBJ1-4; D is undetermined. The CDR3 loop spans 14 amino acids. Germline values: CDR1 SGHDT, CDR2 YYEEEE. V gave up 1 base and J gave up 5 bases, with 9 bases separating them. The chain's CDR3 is CASSLSSRNEKLFF. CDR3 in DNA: TGTGCCAGCAGCTTGAGTTCCCGGAATGAAAAACTGTTTTTT. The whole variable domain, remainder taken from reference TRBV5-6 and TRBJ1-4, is DAGVTQSPTHLIKTRGQQVTLRCSPKSGHDTVSWYQQALGQGPQFIFQYYEEEERQRGNFPDRFSGHQFPNYSSELNVNALLLGDSALYLCASSLSSRNEKLFFGSGTQLSVL.

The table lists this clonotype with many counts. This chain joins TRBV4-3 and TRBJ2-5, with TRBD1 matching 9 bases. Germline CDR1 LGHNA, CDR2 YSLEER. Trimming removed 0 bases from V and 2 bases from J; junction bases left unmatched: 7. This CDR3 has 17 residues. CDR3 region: CASSQEGDREGQETQYF. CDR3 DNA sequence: TGCGCCAGCAGCCAAGAGGGGGACAGGGAGGGTCAAGAGACCCAGTACTTC.

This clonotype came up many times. The CDR3 DNA reads TGCAGCGCCCTTAGGGATGTCACAGATACGCAGTATTTT. Amino acids: CSALRDVTDTQYF. V is TRBV20-1 and J is TRBJ2-3; D not certain. CDR1 and CDR2 (germline): DFQATT, SNEGSKA (reference sequence). This CDR3 has 13 residues.

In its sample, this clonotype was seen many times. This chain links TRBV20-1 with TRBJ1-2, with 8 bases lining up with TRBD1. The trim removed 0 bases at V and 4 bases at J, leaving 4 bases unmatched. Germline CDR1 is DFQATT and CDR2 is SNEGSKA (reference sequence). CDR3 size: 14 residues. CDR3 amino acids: CSAREPGGSYGYTF. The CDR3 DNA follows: TGCAGTGCTAGAGAGCCAGGGGGCAGCTATGGCTACACCTTC.

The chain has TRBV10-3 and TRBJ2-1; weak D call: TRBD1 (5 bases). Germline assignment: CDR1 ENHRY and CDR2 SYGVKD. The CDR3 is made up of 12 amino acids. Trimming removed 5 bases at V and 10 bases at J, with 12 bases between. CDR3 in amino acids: CAISSGFFEQFF. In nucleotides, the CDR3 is TGTGCCATCAGTTCAGGGTTTTTCGAGCAGTTCTTC.

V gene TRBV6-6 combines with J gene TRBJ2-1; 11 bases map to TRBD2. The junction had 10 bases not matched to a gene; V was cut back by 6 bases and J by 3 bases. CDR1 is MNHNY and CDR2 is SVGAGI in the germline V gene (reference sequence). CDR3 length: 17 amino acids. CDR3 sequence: CASSRGVTSGVYNEQFF. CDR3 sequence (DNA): TGTGCCAGCAGCCGGGGGGTGACTAGCGGGGTCTACAATGAGCAGTTCTTC.

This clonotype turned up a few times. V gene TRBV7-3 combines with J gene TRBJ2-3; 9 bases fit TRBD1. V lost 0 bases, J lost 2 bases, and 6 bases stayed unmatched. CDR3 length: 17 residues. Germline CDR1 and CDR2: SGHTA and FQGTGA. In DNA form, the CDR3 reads TGTGCCAGCAGCTTAACGCCCGGGACAGGGTTCACAGATACGCAGTATTTT. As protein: CASSLTPGTGFTDTQYF.

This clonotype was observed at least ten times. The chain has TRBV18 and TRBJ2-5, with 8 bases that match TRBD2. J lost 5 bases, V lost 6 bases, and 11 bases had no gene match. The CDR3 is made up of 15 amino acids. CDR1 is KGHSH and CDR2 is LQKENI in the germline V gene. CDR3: CASSPGLVDGETQYF. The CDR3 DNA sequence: TGTGCCAGCTCTCCGGGACTAGTTGACGGGGAGACCCAGTACTTC.

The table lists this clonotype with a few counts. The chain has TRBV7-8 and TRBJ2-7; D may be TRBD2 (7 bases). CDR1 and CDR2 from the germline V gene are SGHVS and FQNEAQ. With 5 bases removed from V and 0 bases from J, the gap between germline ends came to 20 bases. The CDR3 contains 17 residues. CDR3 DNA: TGTGCCAGCAGCCCTAGGGGGGGGGGCTCAAGCTCCTACGAGCAGTACGTC. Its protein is CASSPRGGGSSSYEQYV.

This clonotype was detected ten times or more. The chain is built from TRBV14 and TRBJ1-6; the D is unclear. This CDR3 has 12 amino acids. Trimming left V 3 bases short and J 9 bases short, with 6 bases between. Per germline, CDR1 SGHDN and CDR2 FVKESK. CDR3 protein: CASSHSLSPLHF. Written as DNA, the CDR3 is TGTGCCAGCAGCCATTCCCTTTCACCCCTCCACTTT.